Listed here is a single T cell receptor (beta chain). Trimming at V came to 2 bases and at J to 5 bases, leaving 6 bases not matched to a gene. The germline CDR1 and CDR2 sequences are SGDLS and YYNGEE. This CDR3 spans 16 amino acids. Profiling relied on immunoSEQ multiplex PCR, and the TCRdb table lists in-frame clones only, not all of them. The data hold about 190,000 clones, with 75% to 80% observed a single time. The data are from a study of blood T cell repertoires in COVID-19. Overall study: The origin of the acute and convalescent COVID-19 samples was the United States, Italy and Spain.

The sample comprised peripheral blood. The gene calls are TRBV9 and TRBJ2-2; 10 nucleotides line up with TRBD2. This receptor was taken from a woman in her 70s with acute or convalescent COVID-19. CDR3 DNA sequence: TGTGCCAGCAGCGTTAGTTCTAGCGGGAGTACCGGGGAGCTGTTTTTT. Protein product: CASSVSSSGSTGELFF.